Listed below are T cell receptor beta chains from one sample, sequenced in a study of T cell responses to AZD1222 COVID-19 vaccine. Only in-frame clones appear in the TCRdb table, and some are missing; sequencing was by immunoSEQ multiplex PCR. The table shows 90,000 to 110,000 clones, with about 90% occurring only once. The specimen was peripheral blood, collected on day 0 of AZD1222 vaccination. These receptor sequences come from an adult in good health. CDR3s include the opening cysteine and the closing phenylalanine or tryptophan. For some rows the clone size is stated as once, few or many, or as a class when expanded; others skip it.

CDR3 protein,J gene,clone size,V gene
CASSKSRDRAYGYTF,TRBJ1-2,NA,TRBV19
CASSSPRNTEAFF,TRBJ1-1,once,TRBV13
CASSLVSRGETQYF,TRBJ2-5,NA,TRBV7-2
CASSQDRGRPQHF,TRBJ1-5,NA,TRBV3-1/TRBV3-2
CASSLYESSYEQYF,TRBJ2-7,NA,TRBV3-1/TRBV3-2
CASSLVAGAQETQYF,TRBJ2-5,NA,TRBV18
CASSWGGGANYGYTF,TRBJ1-2,NA,TRBV28
CASSRQGGISDTQYF,TRBJ2-3,NA,TRBV2
CASSQEGRESTDTQYF,TRBJ2-3,NA,TRBV4-2
CAWSVRGKYKNIQYF,TRBJ2-4,NA,TRBV30
CAWSALTGYEQYF,TRBJ2-7,few,TRBV30
CASSPRITDTQYF,TRBJ2-3,NA,TRBV6-5
CASSRANQETQYF,TRBJ2-5,NA,TRBV14
CASSDYSEAFF,TRBJ1-1,NA,TRBV5-4
CASSQRGGSGANVLTF,TRBJ2-6,NA,TRBV4-3
CASSLDTMNTGELFF,TRBJ2-2,NA,TRBV27
CAISEWDRADTEAFF,TRBJ1-1,NA,TRBV10-3
CASSDRPGTGHGYTF,TRBJ1-2,NA,TRBV6-4
CASSRSPTTSVHEQYF,TRBJ2-7,NA,TRBV3-1/TRBV3-2
CASSQIPGQGSYEQYF,TRBJ2-7,NA,TRBV3-1/TRBV3-2
CASARGQDYQPQHF,TRBJ1-5,NA,TRBV27
CATSDWDSYEQYF,TRBJ2-7,NA,TRBV24-1
CASSGGTGKTQYF,TRBJ2-5,NA,TRBV2
CASSYGEYSYEQYF,TRBJ2-7,NA,TRBV28
CASRRTGGHGYTF,TRBJ1-2,once,TRBV4-1
CASSVGGARRGGYTF,TRBJ1-2,NA,TRBV9
CSASSVLFYNEQFF,TRBJ2-1,NA,TRBV20-1
CASSQDREREKLFF,TRBJ1-4,NA,TRBV11-2
CASSLQADGYTF,TRBJ1-2,once,TRBV5-1
CASSPIWQASRGLSYSNQPQHF,TRBJ1-5,NA,TRBV18
CASSQQGGTAHEKLFF,TRBJ1-4,NA,TRBV3-1/TRBV3-2
CASSDREGGTEAFF,TRBJ1-1,NA,TRBV6-4
CASSLTLDIGYGYTF,TRBJ1-2,NA,TRBV4-3
CASSLEPGQGDKNIQYF,TRBJ2-4,NA,TRBV5-1
CASIGKGAYEQYF,TRBJ2-7,NA,TRBV28
CASSLEGDRGYEQYF,TRBJ2-7,NA,TRBV11-2
CASSLVVSGSTYNEQFF,TRBJ2-1,NA,TRBV5-1
CASSSTDGEAFF,TRBJ1-1,few,TRBV7-9
CASSSLWGLQETQYF,TRBJ2-5,once,TRBV11-2
CASSLEAGWSYGYTF,TRBJ1-2,NA,TRBV7-2
CASSYIIGGGDQETQYF,TRBJ2-5,medium-sized,TRBV6-2/TRBV6-3
CASSEERVRTDTQYF,TRBJ2-3,NA,TRBV25-1
CASSLVVSGGSYEQYF,TRBJ2-7,NA,TRBV5-6
CASSPGLAYNSYEQYF,TRBJ2-7,NA,TRBV5-1
CASRPQAASPAFF,TRBJ1-1,NA,TRBV27
CASTEGGGTEAFF,TRBJ1-1,NA,TRBV12-3/TRBV12-4
CASSLDWSGRQYF,TRBJ2-3,NA,TRBV11-2
CASSQEIGSVGRSTDTQYF,TRBJ2-3,NA,TRBV4-3
CASSPPGRGLYEQYF,TRBJ2-7,NA,TRBV18
CASRTDHYGYTF,TRBJ1-2,NA,TRBV19
CASSLGRGNYGYTF,TRBJ1-2,once,TRBV13
CASQTGGTSGGYTF,TRBJ1-2,once,TRBV28
CASSSGSATYEQYF,TRBJ2-7,NA,TRBV9
CAWRAKIGAGEKLFF,TRBJ1-4,once,TRBV30
CATSRDRGYEQYF,TRBJ2-7,NA,TRBV15
CASSPNMNTEAFF,TRBJ1-1,NA,TRBV5-4
CASSSMGTRDYNEQFF,TRBJ2-1,few,TRBV7-2
CASSPWTEYNSPLHF,TRBJ1-6,NA,TRBV6-2/TRBV6-3